This T cell receptor (beta chain) originates from a study of tumor and adjacent non-tumor tissue in lung cancer. A modified ARM-PCR protocol with three rounds of nested PCR amplified TCRbeta. TCRdb processed the multiplex PCR reads anew with MiXCR; each CDR3 protein has one entry. The data hold fewer than 100,000 distinct CDR3 sequences, with 72% observed a single time. For this clonotype: One end of the junction varies from germline; a read error may be responsible.

CDR3 size: 14 residues. Per germline, CDR1 SGHRS and CDR2 YFSETQ. The template was RNA from unsorted bulk tissue. The rearrangement uses TRBV5-1 and TRBJ2-3; 9 nucleotides align to TRBD1. The TCR originated in a woman aged 40-49 years with non-small cell lung cancer. Sequences were obtained from lung tumor tissue. CDR3 in DNA: TGCACCAGCGGGACAGGGTCTATCACAGATACACAGTATTTT. This encodes CTSGTGSITDTQYF.